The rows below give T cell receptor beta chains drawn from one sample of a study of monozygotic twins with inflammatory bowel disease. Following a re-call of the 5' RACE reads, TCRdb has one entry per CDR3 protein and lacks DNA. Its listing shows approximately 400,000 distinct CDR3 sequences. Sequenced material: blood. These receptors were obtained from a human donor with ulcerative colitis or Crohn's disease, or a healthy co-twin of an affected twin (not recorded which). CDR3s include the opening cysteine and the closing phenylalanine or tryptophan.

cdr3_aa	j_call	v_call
CATSRVKGQSGANVLTF	TRBJ2-6	TRBV15
CASSPQGAGTEAFF	TRBJ1-1	TRBV7-9
CASSSARGTTYEQYF	TRBJ2-7	TRBV18
CSATSSWGSYNEQFF	TRBJ2-1	TRBV20-1
CASSADLGTQYF	TRBJ2-5	TRBV9
CASTLGNALAKNIQYF	TRBJ2-4	TRBV28
CASSRTGESGELFF	TRBJ2-2	TRBV19
CASSLVDPSYNEQFF	TRBJ2-1	TRBV5-1
CASSLAQDRGYGYTF	TRBJ1-2	TRBV12-3/TRBV12-4
CASSIGPGEKLFF	TRBJ1-4	TRBV19
CASSQKAYEQYF	TRBJ2-7	TRBV7-9
CAISESGGIQYF	TRBJ2-4	TRBV10-3
CASSLGQGNYNEQLF	TRBJ2-1	TRBV27
CASSEYSETGVDGYTF	TRBJ1-2	TRBV18
CSAMGLMNTEAFF	TRBJ1-1	TRBV20-1